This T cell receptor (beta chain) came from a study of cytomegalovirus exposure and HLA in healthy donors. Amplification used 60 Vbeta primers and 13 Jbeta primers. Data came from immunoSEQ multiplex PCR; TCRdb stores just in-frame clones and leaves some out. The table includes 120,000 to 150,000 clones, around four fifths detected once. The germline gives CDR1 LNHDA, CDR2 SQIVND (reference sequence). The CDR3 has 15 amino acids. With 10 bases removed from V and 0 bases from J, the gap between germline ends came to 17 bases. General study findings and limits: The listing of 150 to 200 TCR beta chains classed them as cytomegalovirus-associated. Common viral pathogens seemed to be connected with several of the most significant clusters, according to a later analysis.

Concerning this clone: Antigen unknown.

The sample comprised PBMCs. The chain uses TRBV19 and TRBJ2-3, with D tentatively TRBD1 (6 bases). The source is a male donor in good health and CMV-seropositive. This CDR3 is CAIGPGQSSTDTQYF. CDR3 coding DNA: TGTGCCATAGGACCGGGACAAAGTAGCACAGATACGCAGTATTTT.